Following are 29 T cell receptor beta chains from one sample sequenced in a study of blood T cell repertoires in COVID-19 (dated by TCRdb to the early 2020s). Library prep was done by the immunoSEQ multiplex PCR assay. TCRdb obtained this table from immuneACCESS and retained in-frame rearrangements with V and J assigned. These tables miss some clones; where compared with another copy, unresolved V genes account for less than half of the shortfall, and the remainder is unexplained. Counted in this sample were about 140,000 clones; 60% to 80% of them appeared once. The top ten clones comprise 11% of the sample. Sequences were obtained from peripheral blood. These receptors originate from a man in his 60s who had recovered from COVID-19.

The chain recombines TRBV2 with TRBJ1-5, with D possibly matching TRBD1 (6 bases). The V end was cut by 8 bases, the J end by 1 base, with 12 bases between. The CDR3 has 14 residues. CDR1 is SNHLY and CDR2 is FYNNEI in the germline V gene. CDR3 region: CASSGAWSNQPQHF. Written as DNA, the CDR3 is TGTGCCAGCTCAGGGGCGTGGAGCAATCAGCCCCAGCATTTT.

V and J are TRBV27 and TRBJ2-3, with D possibly being TRBD1 (5 bases). The germline V gene has CDR1 MNHEY and CDR2 SMNVEV (reference sequence). The CDR3 is 15 amino acids. V lost 6 bases and J 2 bases, leaving 15 bases between the germline ends. The CDR3 nucleotides read TGTGCCAGCAGCCAACAGGTGGCTTCCACAGATACGCAGTATTTT. It specifies CASSQQVASTDTQYF.

V is TRBV4-2 and J is TRBJ1-2; 9 bases are shared with TRBD1. The V segment lost 2 bases and the J segment 5 bases; nucleotides outside the gene matches: 3. Germline CDR1 reads LGHNA; CDR2 reads YNFKEQ. CDR3 length equals 14 residues. The chain's CDR3 is CASSQPGTGYGYTF. In DNA, the CDR3 is TGTGCCAGCAGCCAACCCGGGACAGGGTATGGCTACACCTTC.

The chain recombines TRBV7-2 with TRBJ2-3; D unclear. Trimming took off 5 bases at V and 5 bases at J, with 20 bases between the two ends. The V gene's germline CDR1 is SGHTA and CDR2 FQGNSA. This CDR3 is built from 16 residues. The CDR3 here is CASSPRPSIRLDTQYF. The CDR3 nucleotides read TGTGCCAGCAGCCCTAGACCGTCCATCCGATTAGATACGCAGTATTTT.

This sequence joins TRBV6-2 or TRBV6-3 and TRBJ2-5; 10 bases are shared with TRBD2. Germline V CDR1 and CDR2: MNHEY, SVGEGT. The CDR3 loop spans 15 amino acids. The junction had 7 bases not matched to a gene; V was cut back by 7 bases and J by 2 bases. The CDR3 protein is CASTPRTSGQETQYF. The CDR3 DNA follows: TGTGCCAGCACCCCACGGACTAGCGGTCAAGAGACCCAGTACTTC.

The rearrangement uses TRBV3-1 (or the pseudogene TRBV3-2) and TRBJ1-3, with TRBD1 matching 9 bases. This CDR3 has 13 amino acids. Germline V gene sequence: CDR1 LGHDT, CDR2 YNNKEL (reference sequence). Trimming at V came to 3 bases and at J to 8 bases, leaving 2 bases not matched to a gene. The chain's CDR3 is CASSHRDRDTIYF. CDR3 sequence (DNA): TGTGCCAGCAGCCACCGGGACAGGGACACCATATATTTT.

This chain links TRBV11-2 with TRBJ2-3, with 7 bases that match TRBD2. The CDR3 has 16 amino acids. V dropped 4 bases and J dropped 8; count of bases not matched to a gene: 15. Germline V gene data show CDR1 as SGHAT and CDR2 as FQNNGV. The CDR3 reads CASSSILASVWGTQYF. DNA for the CDR3: TGTGCCAGCAGCTCGATACTAGCGTCGGTTTGGGGTACGCAGTATTTT.

The gene calls are TRBV28 and TRBJ2-2; TRBD1 matches 9 bases. Looked up from germline, CDR1 is MDHEN and CDR2 is SYDVKM. This CDR3 contains 14 residues. J gave up 8 bases and V 7 bases, and 8 bases lay outside the gene matches. Here the CDR3 reads CASTRDRVTGELFF. CDR3 DNA sequence: TGTGCCAGCACTCGGGACAGGGTGACGGGGGAGCTGTTTTTT.

The chain employs TRBV7-2 and TRBJ1-6, with TRBD1 as a possible D gene (5 bases). The CDR3 totals 14 residues. The V and J ends lost 3 bases and 6 bases respectively, with 9 bases between them. Looked up from germline, CDR1 is SGHTA and CDR2 is FQGNSA. Written as DNA, the CDR3 is TGTGCCAGCAGCTTCGACAGAGCTAATTCACCCCTCCACTTT. Translation gives CASSFDRANSPLHF.

This clone has at least ten counts. Other DNA sequences in the sample encode the same CDR3. V usage is TRBV2 and J usage is TRBJ1-1; TRBD1 might be the D (6 bases). This CDR3 contains 13 residues. Trimming took 6 bases from V and 1 from J, leaving 9 bases between them. CDR1 is SNHLY and CDR2 is FYNNEI in the germline V gene. The CDR3 spells CASRADRNTEAFF. The CDR3 region has the DNA TGTGCCAGCAGAGCGGACAGGAACACTGAAGCTTTCTTT.

The rearrangement links TRBV5-4 to TRBJ1-1; D is ambiguous. Trimming shortened V by 0 bases and J by 5 bases, and 14 bases separated the two germline ends. CDR3 length equals 15 residues. Looked up from germline, CDR1 is SGHNT and CDR2 is YYREEE (reference sequence). The CDR3 nucleotides read TGTGCCAGCAGCTTGGGGACCCCCCCGGGGACTGAAGCTTTCTTT. Its translation is CASSLGTPPGTEAFF.

This chain uses TRBV7-9 with TRBJ2-2, with D perhaps TRBD1 (6 bases). CDR3 size: 16 residues. Germline CDR1 SEHNR, CDR2 FQNEAQ (reference sequence). V was cut by 3 bases and J by 1 base, with 12 bases left in between. CDR3 sequence reads: CASSLLMTGNTGELFF. CDR3 DNA sequence: TGTGCCAGCAGCTTGCTGATGACAGGGAACACCGGGGAGCTGTTTTTT.

The genes are TRBV28 and TRBJ2-7, with a tentative D call TRBD1 (5 bases). Germline assignment: CDR1 MDHEN and CDR2 SYDVKM. V was cut by 2 bases and J by 9 bases, with 17 bases left in between. The CDR3 totals 14 residues. CDR3 loop: CASSLETAGIAQYF. The CDR3, as DNA: TGTGCCAGCAGTTTAGAGACAGCAGGGATTGCGCAGTACTTC. The full variable domain, its missing parts supplied by reference TRBV28 and TRBJ2-7, is DVKVTQSSRYLVKRTGEKVFLECVQDMDHENMFWYRQDPGLGLRLIYFSYDVKMKEKGDIPEGYSVSREKKERFSLILESASTNQTSMYLCASSLETAGIAQYFGPGTRLTVT.

The rearrangement uses TRBV5-1 and TRBJ1-4; TRBD1 matches 9 bases. CDR3 length equals 14 residues. V shed 3 bases and J 7 bases; nucleotides not matched to a gene: 4. CDR1 and CDR2 (germline): SGHRS, YFSETQ. This chain's CDR3 is CASSWTGEGEKLFF. The CDR3 DNA is TGCGCCAGCAGCTGGACAGGGGAAGGTGAAAAACTGTTTTTT.

This clone was detected only once. V usage is TRBV2 and J usage is TRBJ2-3, with TRBD2 identical over 9 bases. The J segment lost 0 bases and the V segment lost 3 bases, leaving 4 bases of the junction unmatched. CDR1 SNHLY and CDR2 FYNNEI come from the germline V gene. This CDR3 comprises 16 residues. The CDR3 DNA follows: TGTGCCAGCAGTGAGGTAACTAGCGGGAGCACAGATACGCAGTATTTT. It is translated as CASSEVTSGSTDTQYF.

V and J are TRBV6-5 and TRBJ1-6; no clear D. V lost 6 bases and J 5 bases, leaving 11 bases between the germline ends. Germline CDR1 MNHEY, CDR2 SVGAGI. This CDR3 region has 14 residues. CDR3 in DNA: TGTGCCAGCAGCTCGGGGAACAATAATTCACCCCTCCACTTT. Its protein is CASSSGNNNSPLHF.

The rearrangement links TRBV2 to TRBJ2-7, with D possibly TRBD1 on 6 matching bases. This CDR3 is built from 15 residues. Germline CDR1 reads SNHLY; CDR2 reads FYNNEI. Trimming left V 6 bases short and J 0 bases short, with 15 bases between. The CDR3 region has the DNA TGTGCCAGCAGCCAAGAGGGGGTTCCCTCCTACGAGCAGTACTTC. It translates to CASSQEGVPSYEQYF.

This sequence joins TRBV6-6 and TRBJ1-1; perhaps TRBD1 as D (5 bases). Looked up from germline, CDR1 is MNHNY and CDR2 is SVGAGI (reference sequence). Trimming took off 4 bases at V and 1 base at J, with 13 bases between the two ends. The CDR3 extends over 15 amino acids. Written as DNA, the CDR3 is TGTGCCAGCAGTTCTACCGGGAGGGGGAACACTGAAGCTTTCTTT. Protein product: CASSSTGRGNTEAFF.

This sequence joins TRBV2 and TRBJ2-5, with D possibly TRBD2 on 5 matching bases. CDR1 is SNHLY, CDR2 FYNNEI, per germline. The V end was cut by 2 bases, the J end by 5 bases, with 15 bases between. This CDR3 is built from 15 residues. The DNA for the CDR3 is TGTGCCAGCAGTGAATCGTCCGAGGGATGGGAGACCCAGTACTTC. Protein product: CASSESSEGWETQYF. Together with reference TRBV2 and TRBJ2-5, the CDR3 gives the full variable domain: EPEVTQTPSHQVTQMGQEVILRCVPISNHLYFYWYRQILGQKVEFLVSFYNNEISEKSEIFDDQFSVERPDGSNFTLKIRSTKLEDSAMYFCASSESSEGWETQYFGPGTRLLVL.

As regards this clone: An end of the junction differs from the germline gene, which may be a read error. The CDR3: CASRYFSGGAGTEAFF. The DNA of the CDR3 is TGTGCCAGCAGATACTTTAGTGGGGGGGCTGGCACTGAAGCTTTCTTT. The chain employs TRBV6-5 and TRBJ1-1; a weak D match, TRBD1 (6 bases). Germline V gene sequence: CDR1 MNHEY, CDR2 SVGAGI. This CDR3 is built from 16 residues.

DNA for the CDR3: TGTGCCAGCAGCGACAGGGGTGGGGGTGAAGCTTTCTTT. Translated, it gives CASSDRGGGEAFF. The chain combines TRBV9 with TRBJ1-1; the match to TRBD1 covers 7 bases. J was trimmed by 7 bases and V by 3 bases; bases with no gene match: 6. The CDR3 spans 13 residues. CDR1 is SGDLS and CDR2 is YYNGEE in the germline V gene. Based on the CDR3 plus reference TRBV9 and TRBJ1-1, the full variable domain is DSGVTQTPKHLITATGQRVTLRCSPRSGDLSVYWYQQSLDQGLQFLIQYYNGEERAKGNILERFSAQQFPDLHSELNLSSLELGDSALYFCASSDRGGGEAFFGQGTRLTVV.

The chain couples TRBV7-3 to TRBJ2-5; 7 bases align to TRBD2. With 4 bases clipped from V and 1 base from J, the junction kept 6 bases outside the gene matches. Germline V gene lookup returns CDR1 SGHTA and CDR2 FQGTGA. The CDR3 sequence is 15 residues long. CDR3 DNA sequence: TGTGCCAGCAGCTGGCAGGGCGGGGGCCAAGAGACCCAGTACTTC. Its translation: CASSWQGGGQETQYF.

The chain joins TRBV9 to TRBJ2-2; D is uncertain. Germline-derived CDR1 and CDR2 are SGDLS and YYNGEE. CDR3 length: 14 amino acids. The V end was cut by 0 bases, the J end by 8 bases, with 11 bases between. The CDR3: CASSVGQTTGELFF. The DNA for the CDR3 is TGTGCCAGCAGCGTAGGACAAACGACGGGGGAGCTGTTTTTT.

The rearrangement links TRBV7-2 to TRBJ2-2; 10 bases are a match to TRBD2. Germline V gene data show CDR1 as SGHTA and CDR2 as FQGNSA. The CDR3 covers 18 residues. V lost 5 bases, J lost 7 bases, and 16 bases stayed unmatched. CDR3 protein: CASSPSGTSVWEVGELFF. CDR3 nucleotides: TGTGCCAGCAGCCCCTCCGGGACTAGCGTATGGGAAGTCGGGGAGCTGTTTTTT. Using reference TRBV7-2 and TRBJ2-2 for the parts outside the CDR3, the full variable domain is GAGVSQSPSNKVTEKGKDVELRCDPISGHTALYWYRQSLGQGLEFLIYFQGNSAPDKSGLPSDRFSAERTGGSVSTLTIQRTQQEDSAVYLCASSPSGTSVWEVGELFFGEGSRLTVL.

The gene calls are TRBV27 and TRBJ2-7; 7 bases are shared with TRBD2. V was clipped by 5 bases and J by 2 bases; unmatched bases: 12. CDR1 is MNHEY and CDR2 is SMNVEV in the germline V gene (reference sequence). The CDR3 has 16 amino acids. DNA for the CDR3: TGTGCCAGCAGTCCCCAGGGAGGGGTCCTAACCTACGAGCAGTACTTC. Translation gives CASSPQGGVLTYEQYF.

V usage is TRBV4-2 and J usage is TRBJ2-1; D remains unclear. The ends were cut back, 0 bases at V and 10 bases at J, with 13 bases in the middle. Looked up from germline, CDR1 is LGHNA and CDR2 is YNFKEQ. The CDR3 totals 14 residues. As DNA, the CDR3 is TGTGCCAGCAGCCAAGATCTAAGAGGCGCCGAGCAGTTCTTC. This gives the protein CASSQDLRGAEQFF.

This sequence joins TRBV6-2 or TRBV6-3 and TRBJ1-6; D is uncertain. CDR1 is MNHEY and CDR2 is SVGEGT in the germline V gene. Deletions cut 4 bases from V and 3 bases from J, with 7 bases between. This CDR3 spans 14 amino acids. The CDR3 DNA follows: TGTGCCAGCAGTTTCGGGATCTATAATTCACCCCTCCACTTT. It is translated as CASSFGIYNSPLHF.

This clone was counted a single time. This chain links TRBV30 with TRBJ1-5; weak D call: TRBD1 (6 bases). The CDR3 loop spans 13 amino acids. Germline loops: CDR1 GTSNPN, CDR2 SVGIG (reference sequence). Trimming pared 5 bases from V and 3 bases from J, leaving 11 bases between. In DNA form, the CDR3 reads TGTGCCTGGGCCACAGGGTACAATCAGCCCCAGCATTTT. Encoded protein: CAWATGYNQPQHF.

This sequence joins TRBV3-1 (or the pseudogene TRBV3-2) and TRBJ2-7, with TRBD2 as a possible D gene (5 bases). Germline V lookup: CDR1 LGHDT, CDR2 YNNKEL (reference sequence). This CDR3 contains 15 residues. The germline V and J ends were trimmed by 6 bases and 4 bases, with 19 bases remaining between them. CDR3 bases: TGTGCCAGCAGTCTGGGGAGTGGGATAGGTTACGAGCAGTACTTC. As protein: CASSLGSGIGYEQYF.